This T cell receptor beta chain was recorded in a study of T cell responses to AZD1222 COVID-19 vaccine. Study-wide results and limits: Most donors were white British, females outnumbered males, and clonal diversity was possibly underestimated.

V lost 5 bases and J 0 bases, leaving 11 bases between the germline ends. The CDR3 sequence is 15 residues long. Per the germline V gene, CDR1 is SGDLS and CDR2 is YYNGEE. In regard to this clone: Its antigen is unknown.

Here immunoSEQ multiplex PCR was the method, and the copy in TCRdb shows in-frame clones only, minus some. Of 99,000 or so clones listed, nearly 90% were seen once; the top ten hold 2.5% to 3%. The material sequenced was peripheral blood, taken on day 0 of AZD1222 vaccination. The chain combines TRBV9 with TRBJ2-2; D not resolved. The source of this sequence is an adult in good health. The CDR3 coding sequence is TGTGCCAGCAGACCCTCAGGCGCGAACACCGGGGAGCTGTTTTTT. Translated: CASRPSGANTGELFF. Full variable domain (missing parts from reference TRBV9 and TRBJ2-2): DSGVTQTPKHLITATGQRVTLRCSPRSGDLSVYWYQQSLDQGLQFLIQYYNGEERAKGNILERFSAQQFPDLHSELNLSSLELGDSALYFCASRPSGANTGELFFGEGSRLTVL.